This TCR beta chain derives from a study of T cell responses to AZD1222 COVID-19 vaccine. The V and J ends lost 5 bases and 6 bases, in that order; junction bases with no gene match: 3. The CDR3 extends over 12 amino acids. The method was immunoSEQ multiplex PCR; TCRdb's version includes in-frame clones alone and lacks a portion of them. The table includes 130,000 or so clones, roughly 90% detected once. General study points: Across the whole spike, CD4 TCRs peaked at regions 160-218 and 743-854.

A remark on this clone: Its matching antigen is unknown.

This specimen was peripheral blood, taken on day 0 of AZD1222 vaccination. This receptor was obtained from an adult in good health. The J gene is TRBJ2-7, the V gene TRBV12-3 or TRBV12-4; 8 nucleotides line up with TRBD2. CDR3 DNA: TGTGCCAGCAGTGGACTAGCCCGCGAGCAGTACTTC. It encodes CASSGLAREQYF.